One and the same sample provided the 19 T cell receptor beta chains below, sequenced in a study of blood T cells in healthy people across ages (dated by TCRdb to the mid-2010s). Libraries were made using 5' RACE. The sequencing machine was an Illumina HiSeq 2500. A second roughly 6 to 12 cycle PCR used a sample-barcoded 5' primer and a J-beta primer mix. TCRdb reprocessing: public reads trimmed at Q25 with fastp, clones called with MiXCR, in-frame beta chains kept. CDR3 protein duplicates are merged, each entry listing the most common genes and DNA. The table for this sample lists over a million distinct CDR3 sequences; roughly a quarter of them were counted only once. Together, the top ten hold around 0.75% of the sample. The same specimen was also included in a second study, on T cells of mothers and their children.

The sample taken for sequencing was blood. These receptors all stem from a girl aged 2 to 10 in good health.

This clonotype has a handful of counts. The genes are TRBV7-9 and TRBJ2-1; a possible D gene is TRBD2 (5 bases). The CDR3 length is 17 residues. V lost 5 bases and J 4 bases, leaving 21 bases between the germline ends. CDR1 and CDR2 (germline): SEHNR, FQNEAQ (reference sequence). The DNA for the CDR3 is TGTGCCAGCAGCCCCCCCGGTCCCGGGAATTTATACAATGAGCAGTTCTTC. Translating gives CASSPPGPGNLYNEQFF.

This rearrangement joins TRBV5-1 to TRBJ1-4, with D possibly being TRBD1 (5 bases). This CDR3 comprises 13 residues. V lost 0 bases to trimming and J lost 8 bases, with 8 bases between them. Germline V gene sequence: CDR1 SGHRS, CDR2 YFSETQ. CDR3 coding DNA: TGCGCCAGCAGCTTGGGGGACGACGAAAAACTGTTTTTT. It codes for CASSLGDDEKLFF.

With regard to this clonotype: The junction differs from germline at one of its ends, possibly a read error. This sequence joins TRBV7-9 and TRBJ1-2; 7 bases are shared with TRBD1. Germline CDR1 reads SEHNR; CDR2 reads FQNEAQ (reference sequence). The CDR3 runs 13 residues. The CDR3 DNA is TGTGCCAGCAGTCCCCAGGGGGTCTATGACTACACCTTC. Translation gives CASSPQGVYDYTF.

This clonotype turned up a few times. The chain combines TRBV24-1 with TRBJ2-5, with D maybe TRBD2 (6 bases). The germline CDR1 and CDR2 sequences are KGHDR and SFDVKD. V was shortened by 4 bases and J by 1 base, with 9 bases between the two germline ends. The CDR3 runs 14 residues. The CDR3 nucleotides are TGTGCCACCAGTGAACCCGGGGGCCAAGAGACCCAGTACTTC. It specifies CATSEPGGQETQYF.

This chain links TRBV4-1 with TRBJ1-3; no firm D call. Trimming pared 3 bases from V and 4 bases from J, leaving 19 bases between. The CDR3 has 17 amino acids. Germline assignment: CDR1 MGHRA and CDR2 YSYEKL. The CDR3 DNA reads TGCGCCAGCAGCCACGGAAAGTCGGGCCCTCTCGGAAACACCATATATTTT. Its protein product is CASSHGKSGPLGNTIYF.

This chain joins TRBV6-1 and TRBJ2-5; D is ambiguous. This CDR3 has 12 residues. In germline, CDR1 is MNHNS, CDR2 SASEGT. V lost 3 bases, J lost 5 bases, and 7 bases lay in between. CDR3 nucleotide sequence: TGTGCCAGCAGTGACGGTTGGGAGACCCAGTACTTC. Its protein product is CASSDGWETQYF.

The chain combines TRBV28 with TRBJ2-7; D remains ambiguous. V shed 7 bases and J shed 0 bases, with 10 bases lying between them. The CDR3 runs to 13 residues. CDR1 is MDHEN, CDR2 SYDVKM, per germline. The CDR3 is CASKSRDSYEQYF. The CDR3 bases are TGTGCCAGCAAATCAAGAGACTCCTACGAGCAGTACTTC.

The chain has TRBV7-2 and TRBJ2-1; 11 bases are shared with TRBD2. The CDR3 length is 16 residues. V gave up 5 bases and J gave up 3 bases; unmatched junction bases: 6. Per germline, CDR1 SGHTA and CDR2 FQGNSA. CDR3 region: CASSHGLAGNYNEQFF. In nucleotides, the CDR3 is TGTGCCAGCAGCCACGGACTAGCGGGTAACTACAATGAGCAGTTCTTC.

This chain joins TRBV2 and TRBJ2-3, with D unresolved. Germline CDR1 SNHLY, CDR2 FYNNEI. The CDR3 spans 14 residues. V gave up 4 bases and J gave up 2 bases, with 10 bases separating them. CDR3 amino acids: CASSADINTDTQYF. For the CDR3, the DNA is TGTGCCAGCAGTGCTGACATAAACACAGATACGCAGTATTTT.

This clonotype was observed a few times. This sequence joins TRBV6-2 or TRBV6-3 and TRBJ1-2, with D perhaps matching TRBD1 (5 bases). The CDR3 has 14 residues. CDR1 is MNHEY, CDR2 SVGEGT, per germline. Trimming took off 2 bases at V and 3 bases at J, with 10 bases between the two ends. The DNA for the CDR3 is TGTGCCAGCAGTTACGATGGGGGGTACTATGGCTACACCTTC. It specifies CASSYDGGYYGYTF.

This chain links TRBV20-1 with TRBJ2-7, with 7 positions matching TRBD1. The V gene's germline CDR1 is DFQATT and CDR2 SNEGSKA (reference sequence). After removal of 7 bases from V and 2 bases from J, the junction contained 8 bases not matched to a gene. This CDR3 region has 13 residues. CDR3 residues: CSVARDSTYEQYF. CDR3 DNA: TGCAGTGTCGCCCGGGACAGTACCTACGAGCAGTACTTC.

This chain uses TRBV6-1 with TRBJ1-1; TRBD1 is a possible D gene (6 bases). There are 14 residues in the CDR3. Between the trimmed V and J ends, which lost 8 bases and 1 base, there was a span of 14 bases. Germline V gene data show CDR1 as MNHNS and CDR2 as SASEGT. CDR3 nucleotide sequence: TGTGCCAGCTTGAGGGGGGTTGGGAACACTGAAGCTTTCTTT. It is translated as CASLRGVGNTEAFF.

This CDR3 is CASSLAPSGSVNEQFF. The CDR3 bases are TGCGCCAGCAGCCTTGCTCCTAGCGGGAGTGTCAATGAGCAGTTCTTC. The chain links TRBV5-1 to TRBJ2-1; TRBD2 matches at 10 bases. Germline CDR1 SGHRS, CDR2 YFSETQ. The CDR3 is made up of 16 amino acids. The V segment lost 4 bases and the J segment 6 bases; nucleotides outside the gene matches: 10.

This clonotype showed up just a few times. The gene calls are TRBV13 and TRBJ2-3, with D perhaps TRBD1 (6 bases). CDR3 length: 15 amino acids. The V gene lost 5 bases and the J gene lost 4 bases, with 16 bases spanning the gap. Germline loops: CDR1 PRHDT, CDR2 FYEKMQ (reference sequence). The CDR3 sequence: CASSPPDRKPDTQYF. CDR3 nucleotide sequence: TGTGCCAGCAGCCCCCCCGACAGGAAGCCAGATACGCAGTATTTT.

The table lists this clonotype with a few counts. The chain employs TRBV2 and TRBJ1-1; a weak D match, TRBD1 (5 bases). CDR1 is SNHLY, CDR2 FYNNEI, per germline. The CDR3 is 13 residues long. The V end was cut by 8 bases, the J end by 11 bases, with 21 bases between. CDR3 nucleotide sequence: TGTGCCAGCGCCATAACAGGCATACCTAAGGCTTTCTTT. Translated: CASAITGIPKAFF.

The chain recombines TRBV29-1 with TRBJ1-1; TRBD1 matches 7 bases. The CDR3 is 13 residues long. The J segment lost 6 bases and the V segment lost 6 bases, leaving 10 bases of the junction unmatched. CDR1 is SQVTM and CDR2 is ANQGSEA in the germline V gene. CDR3 in DNA: TGCAGCGTGCGGGGACAGCTTGTTCCTGAAGCTTTCTTT. Translating gives CSVRGQLVPEAFF.

The chain combines TRBV28 with TRBJ2-1, with D possibly being TRBD2 (6 bases). The J call is in doubt because the DNA end fits TRBJ2-5 better. Germline V gene sequence: CDR1 MDHEN, CDR2 SYDVKM. The CDR3 is made up of 12 amino acids. The CDR3 nucleotides read TGTGCCAGCAGGAAACTGGGGGGGACCCAGTACTTC. Translating gives CASRKLGGTQYF.

The chain is built from TRBV19 and TRBJ1-2, with D perhaps TRBD1 (5 bases). With 5 bases removed from V and 10 bases from J, the gap between germline ends came to 17 bases. The CDR3 covers 13 residues. Per the germline V gene, CDR1 is LNHDA and CDR2 is SQIVND (reference sequence). DNA of the CDR3: TGTGCCAGTAGTGGGGGGTCGCCTCGACCCTACACCTTC. As protein: CASSGGSPRPYTF. The whole variable domain, filled in from reference TRBV19 and TRBJ1-2, reads DGGITQSPKYLFRKEGQNVTLSCEQNLNHDAMYWYRQDPGQGLRLIYYSQIVNDFQKGDIAEGYSVSREKKESFPLTVTSAQKNPTAFYLCASSGGSPRPYTFGSGTRLTVV.

This clonotype was seen a few times. The chain has TRBV7-9 and TRBJ2-5, with TRBD2 matching 9 bases. Looked up from germline, CDR1 is SEHNR and CDR2 is FQNEAQ (reference sequence). The CDR3 extends over 18 amino acids. J gave up 0 bases and V 5 bases, and 13 bases lay outside the gene matches. The CDR3 DNA reads as TGTGCCAGCAGCCTTGGAAATAGCGGGAGATTAAACCAAGAGACCCAGTACTTC. Translating gives CASSLGNSGRLNQETQYF.